These 14 T cell receptor beta chains were all obtained from the same sample, sequenced in a study of T cell changes during pregnancy in multiple sclerosis. Profiled with immunoSEQ multiplex PCR; TCRdb holds only in-frame clones, not every one. In the table there are about 46,000 clones, around 93% of which are singletons. The specimen comprised CD8+ T cells from peripheral blood mononuclear cells, sampled in the second trimester of pregnancy. The source is a female donor with multiple sclerosis, enrolled in a pregnancy study.

The chain has TRBV4-1 and TRBJ1-1, with TRBD1 matching 7 bases. Losses at the gene ends were 3 bases for V and 7 bases for J; bases not matched to a gene: 11. The CDR3 contains 15 residues. Germline assignment: CDR1 MGHRA and CDR2 YSYEKL. The CDR3, as DNA: TGCGCCAGCAGCCATTCGCCAGGGGGACGGAATGAAGCTTTCTTT. Translating gives CASSHSPGGRNEAFF.

The chain carries TRBV7-3 and TRBJ2-7, with 7 bases that match TRBD1. The germline CDR1 and CDR2 sequences are SGHTA and FQGTGA. V gave up 4 bases and J gave up 3 bases; unmatched junction bases: 6. This CDR3 has 14 residues. The CDR3: CASSYLGGGYEQYF. The CDR3 DNA follows: TGTGCCAGCAGCTACCTAGGGGGCGGCTACGAGCAGTACTTC. Full variable domain (missing parts from reference TRBV7-3 and TRBJ2-7): GAGVSQTPSNKVTEKGKYVELRCDPISGHTALYWYRQSLGQGPEFLIYFQGTGAADDSGLPNDRFFAVRPEGSVSTLKIQRTERGDSAVYLCASSYLGGGYEQYFGPGTRLTVT.

The chain uses TRBV6-4 and TRBJ2-1, with D perhaps TRBD1 (6 bases). The V gene lost 5 bases and the J gene lost 8 bases, with 10 bases spanning the gap. Germline-derived CDR1 and CDR2 are MRHNA and SNTAGT. CDR3 size: 12 residues. The CDR3 coding sequence is TGTGCCAGCAGTTCCAGGGGTGATGAGCAGTTCTTC. Its translation: CASSSRGDEQFF.

The chain combines TRBV6-6 with TRBJ2-3; D is unresolved. The CDR3 loop spans 10 amino acids. V lost 10 bases and J lost 8, with 10 bases in between. Germline CDR1 and CDR2: MNHNY and SVGAGI (reference sequence). DNA of the CDR3: TGTGCCACCAACCACGGTACGCAGTATTTT. Amino acids: CATNHGTQYF.

The genes are TRBV9 and TRBJ2-2, with D maybe TRBD2 (6 bases). In germline, CDR1 is SGDLS, CDR2 YYNGEE. The CDR3 is made up of 15 amino acids. Trimming left V 4 bases short and J 4 bases short, with 14 bases between. CDR3 amino acids: CASSTSWGGTGELFF. The CDR3 DNA reads TGTGCCAGCAGCACGAGTTGGGGAGGCACCGGGGAGCTGTTTTTT. Variable domain in full (rest from reference TRBV9 and TRBJ2-2): DSGVTQTPKHLITATGQRVTLRCSPRSGDLSVYWYQQSLDQGLQFLIQYYNGEERAKGNILERFSAQQFPDLHSELNLSSLELGDSALYFCASSTSWGGTGELFFGEGSRLTVL.

CDR3 nucleotides: TGTGCCAGCAGCTTGGACCCAGGGAATGGCGAGCAGTACTTC. It is translated as CASSLDPGNGEQYF. The chain joins TRBV5-6 to TRBJ2-7; D may be TRBD1 (5 bases). Trimming took 0 bases from V and 6 from J, leaving 13 bases between them. CDR3 size: 14 residues. Germline V gene data show CDR1 as SGHDT and CDR2 as YYEEEE.

The gene calls are TRBV27 and TRBJ2-1; 7 bases are a match to TRBD2. The germline V gene encodes CDR1 MNHEY and CDR2 SMNVEV (reference sequence). J was trimmed by 0 bases and V by 3 bases; bases with no gene match: 5. This CDR3 region has 16 residues. CDR3 sequence reads: CASSFASGNSYNEQFF. The CDR3 nucleotides are TGTGCCAGCAGTTTCGCTAGCGGAAACTCCTACAATGAGCAGTTCTTC.

Notes on this clone: Additional DNA sequences in this sample encode the identical CDR3. V usage is TRBV13 and J usage is TRBJ2-7, with a tentative D call TRBD1 (6 bases). The CDR3 is 14 amino acids. V dropped 4 bases and J dropped 2 bases, with 12 bases sitting between them. Germline lookup yields CDR1 PRHDT and CDR2 FYEKMQ (reference sequence). Here the CDR3 reads CASSSRDTTYEQYF. The CDR3 DNA follows: TGTGCCAGCAGCTCCCGGGACACGACCTACGAGCAGTACTTC. Looking up the rest from reference TRBV13 and TRBJ2-7 gives the full variable domain: AAGVIQSPRHLIKEKRETATLKCYPIPRHDTVYWYQQGPGQDPQFLISFYEKMQSDKGSIPDRFSAQQFSDYHSELNMSSLELGDSALYFCASSSRDTTYEQYFGPGTRLTVT.

The chain employs TRBV7-3 and TRBJ2-1, with 9 bases aligning to TRBD2. In germline, CDR1 is SGHTA, CDR2 FQGTGA. V gave up 3 bases and J gave up 4 bases; unmatched junction bases: 4. The CDR3 is 15 amino acids. This CDR3 reads CASSFGGGAYNEQFF. CDR3 coding DNA: TGTGCCAGCAGCTTCGGCGGGGGGGCGTACAATGAGCAGTTCTTC. The variable domain in full, completed from reference TRBV7-3 and TRBJ2-1, reads GAGVSQTPSNKVTEKGKYVELRCDPISGHTALYWYRQSLGQGPEFLIYFQGTGAADDSGLPNDRFFAVRPEGSVSTLKIQRTERGDSAVYLCASSFGGGAYNEQFFGPGTRLTVL.

V is TRBV5-6 and J is TRBJ1-3; a possible D gene is TRBD1 (6 bases). Trimming took off 0 bases at V and 1 base at J, with 8 bases between the two ends. The CDR3 covers 15 residues. Germline V gene data show CDR1 as SGHDT and CDR2 as YYEEEE. CDR3 coding DNA: TGTGCCAGCAGCTTGGTAGGGGGTTCTGGAAACACCATATATTTT. It translates to CASSLVGGSGNTIYF.

Regarding this clone: The junction differs from germline at one of its ends, possibly a read error. The chain uses TRBV5-6 and TRBJ1-2, with D perhaps TRBD1 (6 bases). Germline V gene sequence: CDR1 SGHDT, CDR2 YYEEEE. The CDR3 covers 15 residues. The DNA of the CDR3 is TGTGCCAGCAGCCTAGACCAGGGGAGATTGTATGACTACACCTTC. Translated: CASSLDQGRLYDYTF.

The genes are TRBV5-4 and TRBJ1-2; tentatively, D is TRBD1 (6 bases). Per the germline V gene, CDR1 is SGHNT and CDR2 is YYREEE (reference sequence). Trimming left V 4 bases short and J 4 bases short, with 17 bases between. This CDR3 is 15 amino acids long. In DNA form, the CDR3 reads TGTGCCAGCAGCCTCTTGGACAGTGCTGTCTATGGCTACACCTTC. It yields the protein CASSLLDSAVYGYTF.

This chain uses TRBV7-8 with TRBJ1-6; 11 bases match TRBD1. The junction had 6 bases not matched to a gene; V was cut back by 5 bases and J by 3 bases. CDR1 and CDR2 (germline): SGHVS, FQNEAQ. This CDR3 spans 17 amino acids. CDR3: CASSPRDRGFYNSPLHF. In nucleotides, the CDR3 is TGTGCCAGCAGCCCCCGGGACAGGGGGTTCTATAATTCACCCCTCCACTTT.

This clone was seen a few times. The rearrangement uses TRBV4-1 and TRBJ1-1; the D is unclear. This CDR3 has 14 amino acids. Germline-derived CDR1 and CDR2 are MGHRA and YSYEKL. V shed 1 base and J shed 1 base, with 7 bases lying between them. This CDR3 reads CASSQGSGNTEAFF. Written as DNA, the CDR3 is TGCGCCAGCAGCCAAGGATCGGGGAACACTGAAGCTTTCTTT.